The rows below give T cell receptor beta chains drawn from one sample of a study of blood T cell repertoires in COVID-19. Profiling relied on immunoSEQ multiplex PCR, and the TCRdb table lists in-frame clones only, not all of them. The table includes 120,000 to 150,000 clones, roughly 86% detected once. The sequenced sample was peripheral blood. These TCRs come from a woman aged 45-59 years with acute or convalescent COVID-19. CDR3s include the opening cysteine and the closing phenylalanine or tryptophan. The order of the fields is CDR3 protein, V gene, J gene.

CDR3aa: CASSPVPRLSTDTQYF
v_gene: TRBV7-6
j_gene: TRBJ2-3

CDR3aa: CASSHDRDEQYF
v_gene: TRBV9
j_gene: TRBJ2-7

CDR3aa: CASSLQVAKNIQYF
v_gene: TRBV19
j_gene: TRBJ2-4

CDR3aa: CASSLGSGTSGGTDTQYF
v_gene: TRBV7-2
j_gene: TRBJ2-3

CDR3aa: CASSLTGTPDTQYF
v_gene: TRBV9
j_gene: TRBJ2-3

CDR3aa: CASSVRDSRRTEQFF
v_gene: TRBV5-8
j_gene: TRBJ2-1

CDR3aa: CASSFGSNYGYTF
v_gene: TRBV12-3/TRBV12-4
j_gene: TRBJ1-2

CDR3aa: CAAPGDRVSYEQYF
v_gene: TRBV6-6
j_gene: TRBJ2-7

CDR3aa: CASSPLRQATTEAFF
v_gene: TRBV11-2
j_gene: TRBJ1-1

CDR3aa: CASSLAQEGYNEQFF
v_gene: TRBV7-6
j_gene: TRBJ2-1

CDR3aa: CASSEPRTLPSGGAHNEQFF
v_gene: TRBV2
j_gene: TRBJ2-1

CDR3aa: CARSLGLADLTYEQYF
v_gene: TRBV5-3
j_gene: TRBJ2-7

CDR3aa: CASSESTSGDTDTQYF
v_gene: TRBV10-1
j_gene: TRBJ2-3

CDR3aa: CASSPARGTDTQYF
v_gene: TRBV11-3
j_gene: TRBJ2-3

CDR3aa: CASSSRTAGEAFF
v_gene: TRBV7-3
j_gene: TRBJ1-1